What follows are 14 T cell receptor beta chains derived from one specimen sequenced in a study of cytomegalovirus exposure and HLA in healthy donors. Generated by immunoSEQ multiplex PCR, the TCRdb table keeps only in-frame clones and is missing some. The sample includes 98,000 or so clones, approximately 95% seen only once; the top ten take approximately 0.67%. Sequencing used PBMCs. Every receptor here comes from a woman between 18 and 29 years old in good health and CMV-seronegative.

This chain connects TRBV5-1 to TRBJ1-3, with TRBD1 identical over 9 bases. CDR3 length: 17 residues. In germline, CDR1 is SGHRS, CDR2 YFSETQ. V dropped 1 base and J dropped 3; count of bases not matched to a gene: 8. Written as DNA, the CDR3 is TGCGCCAGCAGCTTGTCTCCCGGGACAGGGATTGGAAACACCATATATTTT. Protein product: CASSLSPGTGIGNTIYF.

The V gene is TRBV5-8, the J gene TRBJ1-2; weak D call: TRBD1 (6 bases). Per germline, CDR1 SGHTS and CDR2 YDEGEE. This CDR3 has 13 amino acids. V lost 4 bases to trimming and J lost 3 bases, with 10 bases between them. The DNA of the CDR3 is TGTGCCAGCAGCACGGACAGTTACTATGGCTACACCTTC. Residues: CASSTDSYYGYTF. Combining the CDR3 with reference TRBV5-8 and TRBJ1-2 gives the whole variable domain EAGVTQSPTHLIKTRGQQATLRCSPISGHTSVYWYQQALGLGLQFLLWYDEGEERNRGNFPPRFSGRQFPNYSSELNVNALELEDSALYLCASSTDSYYGYTFGSGTRLTVV.

The chain carries TRBV7-6 and TRBJ2-7, with a tentative D call TRBD1 (6 bases). The CDR3 length is 14 residues. V dropped 4 bases and J dropped 1 base, with 11 bases sitting between them. CDR1 is SGHVS and CDR2 is FNYEAQ in the germline V gene. The CDR3 nucleotides read TGTGCCAGCAGCTCTAAGGGGGTTTCCTACGAGCAGTACTTC. Residues: CASSSKGVSYEQYF.

The chain combines TRBV4-3 with TRBJ2-2; D is perhaps TRBD1 (6 bases). The CDR3 has 16 residues. CDR1 is LGHNA, CDR2 YSLEER, per germline. V was trimmed by 4 bases and J by 1 base, leaving 13 bases between them. The CDR3, as DNA: TGCGCCAGCAGCCTCTCCTCACAGGGGAACACCGGGGAGCTGTTTTTT. Its translation is CASSLSSQGNTGELFF.

The chain has TRBV28 and TRBJ1-1, with 8 bases identical to TRBD1. There are 13 residues in the CDR3. The V gene end was trimmed by 6 bases and the J gene end by 5 bases; junction bases not matched to a gene: 5. In germline, CDR1 is MDHEN, CDR2 SYDVKM. The CDR3 loop is CASRNRGGTEAFF. DNA of the CDR3: TGTGCCAGCAGAAACAGGGGGGGGACTGAAGCTTTCTTT.

V usage is TRBV4-1 and J usage is TRBJ2-7; 10 positions match TRBD1. Trimming took 0 bases from V and 4 from J; bases not matched to a gene: 9. The germline V gene has CDR1 MGHRA and CDR2 YSYEKL. The CDR3 is made up of 17 amino acids. The CDR3 loop is CASSQDRGGQGRYEQYF. CDR3 nucleotides: TGCGCCAGCAGCCAAGATCGAGGGGGACAGGGGAGGTACGAGCAGTACTTC.

V gene TRBV5-1 combines with J gene TRBJ2-3; 12 nucleotides match TRBD2. Germline V gene lookup returns CDR1 SGHRS and CDR2 YFSETQ. V shed 4 bases and J 0 bases; nucleotides not matched to a gene: 3. CDR3 length: 16 amino acids. DNA for the CDR3: TGCGCCAGCAGCACCGGACTAGCGGGGAGCACAGATACGCAGTATTTT. This gives the protein CASSTGLAGSTDTQYF.

The V gene is TRBV27, the J gene TRBJ2-7, with 8 bases fitting TRBD1. The CDR3 extends over 14 amino acids. Germline values: CDR1 MNHEY, CDR2 SMNVEV (reference sequence). V gave up 6 bases and J gave up 5 bases; unmatched junction bases: 9. CDR3 nucleotide sequence: TGTGCCAGCAGACTACCGGGACAGGACCACGAGCAGTACTTC. The encoded protein is CASRLPGQDHEQYF.

This clone was seen only once. CDR3 DNA: TGTGCCAGCAGTTTGGTGGACAGGGCGAGTGGCTACACCTTC. It codes for CASSLVDRASGYTF. This rearrangement joins TRBV6-5 to TRBJ1-2; 8 bases map to TRBD1. The J segment lost 7 bases and the V segment lost 4 bases, leaving 8 bases of the junction unmatched. CDR1 is MNHEY and CDR2 is SVGAGI in the germline V gene. This CDR3 is 14 amino acids long.

This rearrangement joins TRBV7-8 to TRBJ1-5; 10 bases map to TRBD1. The germline V gene encodes CDR1 SGHVS and CDR2 FQNEAQ. V lost 6 bases and J lost 3; bases outside the gene matches: 11. This CDR3 region has 17 residues. CDR3 region: CASSFGGQGPFNQPQHF. The CDR3 coding sequence is TGTGCCAGCAGTTTCGGGGGACAGGGGCCCTTCAATCAGCCCCAGCATTTT.

This chain uses TRBV6-6 with TRBJ1-5; 7 nucleotides agree with TRBD1. V dropped 6 bases and J dropped 7; count of bases not matched to a gene: 9. The CDR3 is 14 residues long. Germline V gene lookup returns CDR1 MNHNY and CDR2 SVGAGI (reference sequence). The CDR3 loop reads CASSIRQGSQPQHF. DNA of the CDR3: TGTGCCAGCAGCATCCGACAGGGTAGCCAGCCCCAGCATTTT.

CDR3 sequence (DNA): TGTGCCAGCAGTTACATCACAGGGTACACCGGGGAGCTGTTTTTT. Its protein product is CASSYITGYTGELFF. This chain joins TRBV6-5 and TRBJ2-2; a possible D gene is TRBD1 (6 bases). With 2 bases removed from V and 3 bases from J, the gap between germline ends came to 10 bases. The CDR3 loop spans 15 amino acids. The V gene's germline CDR1 is MNHEY and CDR2 SVGAGI.

The chain has TRBV28 and TRBJ1-5; possible D gene TRBD1, 5 bases. V shed 3 bases and J shed 9 bases, with 18 bases lying between them. Germline loops: CDR1 MDHEN, CDR2 SYDVKM. CDR3 size: 15 residues. The CDR3 DNA reads as TGTGCCAGCAGTTTCGTAGGGGTCCGTGGTACGCCCCAGCATTTT. Its protein is CASSFVGVRGTPQHF.

The chain combines TRBV29-1 with TRBJ2-7; D is uncertain. Trimming took 0 bases from V and 6 from J, leaving 9 bases between them. The CDR3 is 12 residues long. The V gene's germline CDR1 is SQVTM and CDR2 ANQGSEA. CDR3 nucleotides: TGCAGCGTTGAAGATCTTGAGGCCGAGCAGTACTTC. Translation gives CSVEDLEAEQYF.